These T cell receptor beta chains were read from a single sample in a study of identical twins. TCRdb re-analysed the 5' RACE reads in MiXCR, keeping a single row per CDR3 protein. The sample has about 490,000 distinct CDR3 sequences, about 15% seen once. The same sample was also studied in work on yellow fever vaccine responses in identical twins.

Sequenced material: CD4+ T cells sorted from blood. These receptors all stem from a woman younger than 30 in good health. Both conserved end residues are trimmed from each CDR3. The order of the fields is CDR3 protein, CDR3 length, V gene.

ASTNAGYTEAF | 11 | TRBV2
ASSLDVYIPTQY | 12 | TRBV7-6
ASSHPTGANTGELF | 14 | TRBV11-2
ASSLFFGLGDRAYNEQF | 17 | TRBV12-3/TRBV12-4
ASSPSGTGADTQY | 13 | TRBV18
ASSLAMVLGTDTQY | 14 | TRBV7-6
ASSLLLSGSTGELF | 14 | TRBV27
ASSLGRAGISYEQY | 14 | TRBV7-8
SARPTGLADTQY | 12 | TRBV20-1
SAKRDTMNTEAF | 12 | TRBV29-1
ASNSGSSNEKLF | 12 | TRBV12-3/TRBV12-4
ASGGGPKETQY | 11 | TRBV10-2
ASSLAITSGGTTGELF | 16 | TRBV5-1
ASSAVGRTVGTDTQY | 15 | TRBV5-1
ASGLKSVSYNEQF | 13 | TRBV12-5
ASSQGFTYEQY | 11 | TRBV6-1
ASSTWTGSTGELF | 13 | TRBV5-1
ASSQAGGKRYNEQF | 14 | TRBV14
ASSHEGPRETQY | 12 | TRBV4-1
ATRGSGANVLT | 11 | TRBV24-1
ASMPQGHYNEQF | 12 | TRBV6-1
SVEDRRGSLLDEQY | 14 | TRBV29-1